The subject of this entry is one TCR beta chain. The sample originates from a study of blood T cell repertoires in COVID-19. Using immunoSEQ multiplex PCR, the repertoire was profiled, and TCRdb retains in-frame clones only, with some absent. The repertoire holds roughly 170,000 clones, with less than 85% as singletons. The CDR3 has 14 amino acids. Trimming took 6 bases from V and 0 from J; bases not matched to a gene: 2. Looked up from germline, CDR1 is LNHDA and CDR2 is SQIVND (reference sequence). The clonotype was recovered from a human donor in a cohort sampled during active COVID-19. What was sequenced was peripheral blood. This chain uses TRBV19 with TRBJ1-3, with TRBD1 matching over 7 bases. This CDR3 reads CASRRDSSGNTIYF. CDR3 sequence (DNA): TGTGCCAGTAGGAGGGACAGCTCTGGAAACACCATATATTTT.